This T cell receptor (beta chain) appears in the sequencing data of a study of PD-1 blockade in classical Hodgkin lymphoma. Notes on the study in general: By C4D1 there was a significant rise in CD4+ TCR diversity but not in CD8+ TCR diversity. The baseline diversity of complete responders showed similarity to that of newly diagnosed patients.

Clones were sequenced by immunoSEQ multiplex PCR, and TCRdb holds only the in-frame ones, with some missing. The sample consists of 45,000 to 55,000 clones, over 70% of them appearing once. Looked up from germline, CDR1 is LNHDA and CDR2 is SQIVND (reference sequence). The CDR3 sequence is 13 residues long. Trimming shortened V by 5 bases and J by 3 bases, and 8 bases separated the two germline ends. As concerns this clone: Its antigen remains unknown.

Each patient's relapse followed autologous stem cell transplantation, and brentuximab vedotin exposure varied. Patients had relapsed/refractory classical Hodgkin lymphoma with complete response, partial response or progressive disease as best response. The sequence was collected from a human donor with classical Hodgkin lymphoma. The sample was peripheral blood mononuclear cells (PBMCs), taken at baseline. The gene calls are TRBV19 and TRBJ1-5; D remains unclear. The DNA for the CDR3 is TGTGCCAGTAGTCAGGCCTTCAATCAGCCCCAGCATTTT. Protein sequence: CASSQAFNQPQHF.